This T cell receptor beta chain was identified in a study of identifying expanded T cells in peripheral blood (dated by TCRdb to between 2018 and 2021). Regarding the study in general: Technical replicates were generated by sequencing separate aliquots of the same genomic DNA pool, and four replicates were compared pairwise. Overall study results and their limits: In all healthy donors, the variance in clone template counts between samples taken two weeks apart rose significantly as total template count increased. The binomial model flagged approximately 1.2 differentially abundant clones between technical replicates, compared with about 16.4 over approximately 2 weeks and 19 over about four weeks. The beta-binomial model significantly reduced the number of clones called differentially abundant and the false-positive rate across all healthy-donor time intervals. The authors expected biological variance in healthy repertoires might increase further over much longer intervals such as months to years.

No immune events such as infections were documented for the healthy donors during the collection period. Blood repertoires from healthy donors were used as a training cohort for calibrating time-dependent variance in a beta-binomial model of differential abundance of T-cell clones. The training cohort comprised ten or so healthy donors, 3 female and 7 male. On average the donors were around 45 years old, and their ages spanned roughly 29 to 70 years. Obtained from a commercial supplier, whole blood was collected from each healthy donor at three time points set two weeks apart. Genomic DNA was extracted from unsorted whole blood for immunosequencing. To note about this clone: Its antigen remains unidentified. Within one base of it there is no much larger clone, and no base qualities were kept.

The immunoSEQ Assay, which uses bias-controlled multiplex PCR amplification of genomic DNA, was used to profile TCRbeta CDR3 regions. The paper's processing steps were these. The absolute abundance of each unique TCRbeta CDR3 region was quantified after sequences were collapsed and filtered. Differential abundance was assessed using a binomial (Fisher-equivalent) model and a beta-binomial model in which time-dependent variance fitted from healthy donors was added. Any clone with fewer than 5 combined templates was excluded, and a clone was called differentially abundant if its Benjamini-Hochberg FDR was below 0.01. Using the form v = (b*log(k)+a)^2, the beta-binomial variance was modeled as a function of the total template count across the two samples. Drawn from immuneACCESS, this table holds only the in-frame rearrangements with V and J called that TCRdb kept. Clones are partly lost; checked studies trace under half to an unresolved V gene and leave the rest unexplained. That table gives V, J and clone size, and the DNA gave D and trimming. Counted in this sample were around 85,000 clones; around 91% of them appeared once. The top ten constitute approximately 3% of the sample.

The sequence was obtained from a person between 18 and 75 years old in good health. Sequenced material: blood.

The DNA reads as follows: TGTGCCAGCAGAAGCGGGAGCGGGTCCTACGAGCAGTACTTC. This gives the protein CASRSGSGSYEQYF. The V and J segments used are TRBV27 and TRBJ2-7, with 8 central nucleotides matching TRBD2. Inclusive of the bounding cysteine and phenylalanine, the CDR3 is 14 residues long. Only CDR3 DNA is held: 42 bases, read in frame from base 1. V and J are trimmed by 6 bases and 1 base, and the gene matches miss 5 bases of the junction. As encoded in the germline V gene (reference sequence), CDR1 is MNHEY while CDR2 is SMNVEV.